These T cell receptor beta chains were read from a single sample in a study of T cells after yellow fever vaccination. Using its own MiXCR run on the 5' RACE reads, TCRdb lists one record per CDR3 protein. Of about 300,000 distinct CDR3 sequences listed, about 10% were seen once; the top ten hold 3% to 3.5%. This specimen consisted of CD4+ T cells sorted from PBMCs, obtained 5 days after the yellow fever booster vaccination. The receptors come from a man aged 18 to 35 who received the YFV17D yellow fever vaccine. Both conserved end residues are part of each CDR3. The D gene is left open where the match is weak. A clone size is listed for some rows: how often the clone was seen (once, few, many), or a class if it is expanded.

clone_size	cdr3_length	d_call	v_call	j_call	cdr3_nt	cdr3_aa
few	15	NA	TRBV4-1	TRBJ1-2	TGCGCCAGCAGGCAATCGTATGGATCTAACTATGGCTACACCTTC	CASRQSYGSNYGYTF
NA	14	NA	TRBV6-6	TRBJ2-2	TGTGCCAACCGAGGGGCCCCGAACACCGGGGAGCTGTTTTTT	CANRGAPNTGELFF
few	14	NA	TRBV2	TRBJ1-5	TGTGCCAGCAGTGGAAGCTACAGCAATCAGCCCCAGCATTTT	CASSGSYSNQPQHF
few	14	TRBD1	TRBV20-1	TRBJ2-4	TGCAGTGCTGACAGGGGTCGAGCCAAAAACATTCAGTACTTC	CSADRGRAKNIQYF
NA	16	TRBD2	TRBV7-9	TRBJ2-3	TGTGCCAGCAGACTAGGTACTAGCGGGGGCACAGATACGCAGTATTTT	CASRLGTSGGTDTQYF
many	13	NA	TRBV5-1	TRBJ2-5	TGCGCCAGCAGCTTGGGCACGGGGAAGACCCAGTACTTC	CASSLGTGKTQYF
many	16	NA	TRBV18	TRBJ2-1	TGTGCCAGCTCACCCGGACAGGGAGGGTCCTACAATGAGCAGTTCTTC	CASSPGQGGSYNEQFF
few	13	NA	TRBV28	TRBJ2-5	TGTGCCAGCAGTTTGAGTCAGAGAGAGACCCAGTACTTC	CASSLSQRETQYF
few	12	NA	TRBV5-1	TRBJ2-1	TGCGCCAGCAGCCCCGACTGGGGTGAGCAGTTCTTC	CASSPDWGEQFF
few	15	NA	TRBV5-4	TRBJ2-4	TGTGCCAGCAGCTTGAGCTCGGGGACCAAAAACATTCAGTACTTC	CASSLSSGTKNIQYF
NA	13	NA	TRBV5-6	TRBJ2-1	TGTGCCAGCAGCCCGGTGGTCGACAATGAGCAGTTCTTC	CASSPVVDNEQFF
NA	13	NA	TRBV12-3/TRBV12-4	TRBJ2-7	TGTGCCAGCAGTTTAATCAGGAATGGCGAGCAGTACTTC	CASSLIRNGEQYF
NA	15	NA	TRBV5-4	TRBJ1-3	TGTGCCAGCAGTGCTGGACGGACCTCTGGAAACACCATATATTTT	CASSAGRTSGNTIYF
NA	15	NA	TRBV5-4	TRBJ1-1	TGTGCCAGCAGCTTGGCGGGGGGCTCCGGATACGATGCTTTCTTT	CASSLAGGSGYDAFF
few	17	NA	TRBV6-2/TRBV6-3	TRBJ2-1	TGTGCCAGCAGTTACTCTCCCCCCGGAGGGGTCTACAATGAGCAGTTCTTC	CASSYSPPGGVYNEQFF
many	14	TRBD2	TRBV28	TRBJ2-1	TGTGCCAGCAGTTTGCCTACTAGCGGCCATGAGCAGTTCTTC	CASSLPTSGHEQFF
NA	13	NA	TRBV12-3/TRBV12-4	TRBJ1-1	TGTGCCAGCAGGCTTCCTGGGGTAACTGAAGCTTTCTTT	CASRLPGVTEAFF
many	14	TRBD1	TRBV5-1	TRBJ2-7	TGCGCCAGCAGCTTGGGGGGACAGGTCTACGAGCAGTACTTC	CASSLGGQVYEQYF
NA	14	NA	TRBV6-5	TRBJ1-2	TGTGCCAGCAGTTACTCGACGGGGAACTATGGCTACACCTTC	CASSYSTGNYGYTF
many	12	NA	TRBV10-3	TRBJ1-1	TGTGCCATCAGTGGGCAGGGCACTGAAGCTTTCTTT	CAISGQGTEAFF
few	13	NA	TRBV6-1	TRBJ1-1	TGTGCCAGCAGGAGCCACACGAACACTGAAGCTTTCTTT	CASRSHTNTEAFF
many	11	NA	TRBV7-3	TRBJ1-1	TGTGCCAGCAGCTCCACCACTGAAGCTTTCTTT	CASSSTTEAFF
NA	16	TRBD1	TRBV6-5	TRBJ1-2	TGTGCCAGCAGCCGAATATGGGACAGGGTTGACTATGGCTACACCTTC	CASSRIWDRVDYGYTF
NA	15	NA	TRBV28	TRBJ2-3	TGTGCCAGCACCTCCCGGACAGCTAGCACAGATACGCAGTATTTT	CASTSRTASTDTQYF
few	14	TRBD1	TRBV12-5	TRBJ2-7	TGTGCTAGTGGTTCCGGGACAGACTCCTACGAGCAGTACTTC	CASGSGTDSYEQYF
NA	13	TRBD1	TRBV20-1	TRBJ1-5	TGCAGTGCCGAATATACAGGGGCTTGGTCCCAGCATTTT	CSAEYTGAWSQHF
NA	15	TRBD1	TRBV5-1	TRBJ2-2	TGCGCCAGCAGCTACCGGGACAGGGGCACCGGGGAGCTGTTTTTT	CASSYRDRGTGELFF
NA	13	NA	TRBV10-3	TRBJ2-5	TGTGCCATCAGTTTGGGGGCTCAAGAGACCCAGTACTTC	CAISLGAQETQYF
many	17	TRBD2	TRBV12-3/TRBV12-4	TRBJ2-4	TGTGCCAGCAGTTTCTCGCGGGGGGACCTAGCCAAAAACATTCAGTACTTC	CASSFSRGDLAKNIQYF
NA	11	NA	TRBV20-1	TRBJ1-2	TGCAGTGCTAAGGGGCCTTCGGGCTACACCTTC	CSAKGPSGYTF
few	13	NA	TRBV27	TRBJ2-1	TGTGCCAGCAGTTTAGAGGTTCGGAATGAGCAGTTCTTC	CASSLEVRNEQFF
few	15	TRBD2	TRBV3-1	TRBJ2-4	TGTGCCAGCAGCCAAGGGCTAGCGGGAGGAAACATTCAGTACTTC	CASSQGLAGGNIQYF
many	16	TRBD2	TRBV4-2	TRBJ2-3	TGTGCCAGCAGCCAAGGAAGTAGCGGGGGGCTGGATACGCAGTATTTT	CASSQGSSGGLDTQYF
many	16	NA	TRBV12-3/TRBV12-4	TRBJ2-2	TGTGCCAGCAGTCCCTCGCTGTTACCGGGGACCGGGGAGCTGTTTTTT	CASSPSLLPGTGELFF
few	13	TRBD1	TRBV20-1	TRBJ1-2	TGCAGTGCTTATCAGGACAGGGCTTATGGCTACACCTTC	CSAYQDRAYGYTF
few	15	NA	TRBV5-1	TRBJ2-3	TGCGCCAGCAGCTTGGGACAACTTAGCACAGATACGCAGTATTTT	CASSLGQLSTDTQYF
NA	11	NA	TRBV2	TRBJ2-1	TGTGCCAGCAGTGACGACGGATCAGAGAGCTTC	CASSDDGSESF
few	14	NA	TRBV6-6	TRBJ1-2	TGTGCCAGCAGTTACGTCCAGGGGAACTATGGCTACACCTTC	CASSYVQGNYGYTF
NA	17	NA	TRBV4-1	TRBJ1-6	TGCGCCAGCAGCCAAGAGCACCTCAGGGATTCAAATTCACCCCTCCACTTT	CASSQEHLRDSNSPLHF
few	17	NA	TRBV5-6	TRBJ2-6	TGTGCCAGCAGCTTGCAAAAGGCCTTTTCTGGGGCCAACGTCCTGACTTTC	CASSLQKAFSGANVLTF
few	17	NA	TRBV7-2	TRBJ2-3	TGTGCCAGCAGCTTAGCTAGTATCGGGGGCGCATTTGATACGCAGTATTTT	CASSLASIGGAFDTQYF
many	12	NA	TRBV7-9	TRBJ1-2	TGTGCCAGCAGCCAAGGAGCCTATGGCTACACCTTC	CASSQGAYGYTF
many	15	NA	TRBV4-3	TRBJ2-1	TGCGCCAGCAGCCAAGGGGCAGGGGTCTACAATGAGCAGTTCTTC	CASSQGAGVYNEQFF
few	14	TRBD1	TRBV7-2	TRBJ1-4	TGTGCCAGCAGTTTTCGGACAGGGAGTGAAAAACTGTTTTTT	CASSFRTGSEKLFF
NA	16	TRBD1	TRBV7-6	TRBJ2-3	TGTGCCAGCAGCTTATGGGGCGTGGGGACAGGAGATACGCAGTATTTT	CASSLWGVGTGDTQYF
many	16	TRBD1	TRBV4-2	TRBJ2-1	TGTGCCAGCAGCCAAGACGGGACAGGGGCGTACAATGAGCAGTTCTTC	CASSQDGTGAYNEQFF
many	14	NA	TRBV12-3/TRBV12-4	TRBJ2-1	TGTGCCAGCAGTTTACGAGGGGTCTACAATGAGCAGTTCTTC	CASSLRGVYNEQFF
few	11	NA	TRBV7-6	TRBJ2-5	TGTGCCAGCAGCCCTAGGGTTGCCCAGTACTTC	CASSPRVAQYF